These T cell receptor beta chains were read from a single sample in a study of blood T cell repertoires in COVID-19. The assay was immunoSEQ multiplex PCR, and TCRdb's table has in-frame clones only and misses some. The repertoire holds some 270,000 clones, with 84% as singletons. The sample taken for sequencing was PBMCs or T cells enriched from blood (not recorded which). The origin of the receptors is a man aged 45-60 years who had recovered from COVID-19. CDR3s include the opening cysteine and the closing phenylalanine or tryptophan. D genes are given only for firm matches. Clone size is not always given. Where it is, it says once, few, many or a class for expanded clones.

size,V,D,J,CDR3,DNA
-,TRBV30,TRBD1,TRBJ1-2,CAWRLPGTGRVRYTF,TGTGCCTGGAGACTTCCCGGGACAGGGAGGGTTCGCTACACCTTC
-,TRBV7-9,-,TRBJ1-2,CASSLTGPYGYTF,TGTGCCAGCAGCTTAACAGGGCCCTATGGCTACACCTTC
-,TRBV19,-,TRBJ1-5,CASRQGQPQHF,TGTGCCAGTAGACAGGGACAGCCCCAGCATTTT
-,TRBV3-1/TRBV3-2,-,TRBJ1-5,CASSQVNSNQPQHF,TGTGCCAGCAGCCAAGTTAATAGCAATCAGCCCCAGCATTTT
-,TRBV7-2,-,TRBJ1-2,CASSLDGRNLYGYTF,TGTGCCAGCAGCTTAGATGGCCGCAACCTCTATGGCTACACCTTC
few,TRBV4-2,TRBD2,TRBJ2-1,CASSQGLAGVSEQFF,TGTGCCAGCAGCCAAGGACTAGCGGGAGTCAGTGAGCAGTTCTTC
-,TRBV2,TRBD1,TRBJ1-5,CASTNDRAGQPQHF,TGTGCCAGCACTAACGACAGGGCGGGACAGCCCCAGCATTTT
-,TRBV2,TRBD1,TRBJ1-6,CASRLDTGVAYNSPLHF,TGTGCCAGCAGGTTGGATACAGGGGTGGCCTATAATTCACCCCTCCACTTT
-,TRBV25-1,TRBD2,TRBJ2-5,CASTRLAGGAETQYF,TGTGCCAGCACTAGACTAGCGGGAGGAGCCGAGACCCAGTACTTC
-,TRBV18,TRBD2,TRBJ2-5,CASSLRLAVQETQYF,TGTGCCAGCTCACTGAGACTAGCGGTACAAGAGACCCAGTACTTC
-,TRBV24-1,-,TRBJ2-1,CATSDGPGNEQFF,TGTGCCACCAGTGACGGACCAGGGAATGAGCAGTTCTTC
-,TRBV6-6,TRBD1,TRBJ1-6,CASSQNRGLRNNSPLHF,TGTGCCAGCAGTCAGAACAGGGGGCTAAGGAATAATTCACCCCTCCACTTT
-,TRBV10-3,-,TRBJ2-2,CAISQRQQAVITGELFF,TGTGCCATCAGTCAGCGACAGCAGGCTGTAATCACCGGGGAGCTGTTTTTT
few,TRBV7-8,-,TRBJ1-1,CASSLTEKQQGRAFF,TGTGCCAGCAGCTTGACGGAAAAACAACAGGGTAGAGCTTTCTTT
-,TRBV5-1,TRBD2,TRBJ2-2,CASQQGLAGVWTGELFF,TGCGCCAGCCAGCAGGGACTAGCGGGGGTGTGGACCGGGGAGCTGTTTTTT
-,TRBV11-2,TRBD2,TRBJ2-7,CASRPFGGSGRFYEQYF,TGTGCCAGCAGGCCTTTTGGGGGTAGCGGGAGGTTCTACGAGCAGTACTTC
-,TRBV11-3,TRBD2,TRBJ2-2,CASSPGRGGTGELFF,TGTGCCAGCAGCCCGGGGCGGGGGGGCACCGGGGAGCTGTTTTTT
-,TRBV10-1,TRBD1,TRBJ2-7,CASSPTGSYEQYF,TGCGCCAGCAGCCCGACAGGGTCCTACGAGCAGTACTTC
-,TRBV11-2,TRBD2,TRBJ2-3,CASSPQGGRGPDTQYF,TGTGCCAGCAGCCCTCAGGGCGGGAGAGGGCCAGATACGCAGTATTTT
few,TRBV12-5,TRBD1,TRBJ1-6,CASAFTGVGSPLHF,TGTGCTAGTGCCTTTACAGGGGTTGGGTCACCCCTCCACTTT
-,TRBV19,-,TRBJ1-1,CAAKYWGGTEAFF,TGTGCCGCAAAGTATTGGGGGGGAACTGAAGCTTTCTTT
-,TRBV18,-,TRBJ1-6,CASSPRNSVEADNSPLHF,TGTGCCAGCTCACCACGGAATAGCGTCGAGGCGGATAATTCACCCCTCCACTTT
-,TRBV4-3,TRBD1,TRBJ1-2,CASSQGVGGSYGYTF,TGCGCCAGCAGCCAAGGGGTAGGGGGCAGCTATGGCTACACCTTC
-,TRBV5-5,TRBD1,TRBJ2-7,CASSLGQGRTYEQYF,TGTGCCAGCAGCTTGGGACAGGGAAGGACCTACGAGCAGTACTTC
few,TRBV15,-,TRBJ1-5,CATSRDRGARQPQHF,TGTGCCACCAGCAGAGATCGGGGGGCCCGTCAGCCCCAGCATTTT
-,TRBV4-1,-,TRBJ1-2,CASSQAGTTNYGYTF,TGCGCCAGCAGCCAAGCCGGGACAACTAACTATGGCTACACCTTC
-,TRBV27,TRBD1,TRBJ1-2,CASSLEFSGQGIYGYTF,TGTGCCAGCAGTTTAGAGTTCTCGGGACAGGGGATCTATGGCTACACCTTC
-,TRBV19,TRBD1,TRBJ2-5,CASSMGTGELGETQYF,TGTGCCAGTAGTATGGGGACAGGGGAATTGGGAGAGACCCAGTACTTC
few,TRBV18,-,TRBJ1-6,CASSPDILAPLHF,TGTGCCAGCTCACCGGACATCTTGGCTCCCCTCCACTTT
-,TRBV6-5,-,TRBJ2-7,CAGSDRDNHYEQYF,TGTGCCGGATCAGACCGGGACAACCACTACGAGCAGTACTTC
-,TRBV7-2,TRBD2,TRBJ2-3,CASSLRLAGGPTDTQYF,TGTGCCAGCAGCTTAAGGCTAGCGGGGGGGCCAACAGATACGCAGTATTTT
-,TRBV6-5,-,TRBJ1-2,CASSPGYGYTF,TGTGCCAGCAGTCCCGGCTATGGCTACACCTTC
-,TRBV6-5,-,TRBJ1-6,CASSFQRLNSPLHF,TGTGCCAGCAGTTTTCAGCGCCTAAATTCACCCCTCCACTTT
-,TRBV18,-,TRBJ2-7,CASSPNSGSYEQYF,TGTGCCAGCTCACCAAACAGCGGCTCCTACGAGCAGTACTTC
-,TRBV7-9,TRBD2,TRBJ2-3,CASSPGGPGADTQYF,TGTGCCAGCAGCCCGGGGGGGCCGGGCGCAGATACGCAGTATTTT
-,TRBV2,-,TRBJ1-1,CASSPTIQGSEAFF,TGTGCCAGCAGCCCTACAATCCAGGGCAGTGAAGCTTTCTTT
-,TRBV3-1/TRBV3-2,-,TRBJ1-2,CASSQGIGGSYGYTF,TGTGCCAGCAGCCAGGGGATTGGGGGGAGCTATGGCTACACCTTC
-,TRBV18,TRBD2,TRBJ2-7,CASSPLGGSSYEQYF,TGTGCCAGCTCACCCCTTGGCGGGAGCTCCTACGAGCAGTACTTC
-,TRBV2,-,TRBJ1-5,CASSDGSNQPQHF,TGTGCCAGCAGTGACGGGAGCAATCAGCCCCAGCATTTT
once,TRBV5-1,-,TRBJ2-1,CASSLAERHEQFF,TGCGCCAGCAGCTTGGCGGAGCGCCATGAGCAGTTCTTC
many,TRBV3-1/TRBV3-2,TRBD1,TRBJ1-2,CASSQVRFAGQPIFLYGYTF,TGTGCCAGCAGCCAAGTCAGGTTTGCGGGACAGCCGATATTTCTCTATGGCTACACCTTC
-,TRBV11-2,-,TRBJ1-1,CASSLRLEAFF,TGTGCCAGCAGCTTACGTCTCGAAGCTTTCTTT
once,TRBV7-2,-,TRBJ1-4,CASSYRAGGEKLFF,TGTGCCAGCAGCTACAGGGCGGGGGGAGAAAAACTGTTTTTT
few,TRBV10-3,-,TRBJ1-5,CATSWEGGSQPQHF,TGTGCCACTTCCTGGGAGGGGGGTAGTCAGCCCCAGCATTTT
-,TRBV29-1,-,TRBJ1-1,CSVEDWGPASSEAFF,TGCAGCGTTGAAGATTGGGGGCCGGCAAGCTCTGAAGCTTTCTTT
-,TRBV3-1/TRBV3-2,TRBD2,TRBJ2-7,CASSQTSGSSYEQYF,TGTGCCAGCAGCCAGACTAGCGGGAGTTCCTACGAGCAGTACTTC
-,TRBV21-1,-,TRBJ2-7,CASRGQGGPYEQYF,TGTGCCAGCAGGGGACAGGGGGGGCCCTACGAGCAGTACTTC
-,TRBV19,-,TRBJ2-1,CASSIGEWNEQFF,TGTGCCAGTAGTATAGGGGAGTGGAATGAGCAGTTCTTC
-,TRBV12-3/TRBV12-4,-,TRBJ1-1,CASSLIGGTEAFF,TGTGCCAGCAGTTTAATCGGCGGCACTGAAGCTTTCTTT
once,TRBV7-9,-,TRBJ2-2,CASNRQVETGELFF,TGTGCCAGCAACAGACAGGTTGAGACCGGGGAGCTGTTTTTT
-,TRBV19,TRBD2,TRBJ2-7,CASSHPGLPYEQYF,TGTGCCAGTAGTCATCCGGGACTACCGTACGAGCAGTACTTC
once,TRBV27,-,TRBJ1-1,CASRSGLLNTEAFF,TGTGCCAGCAGATCAGGGTTATTGAACACTGAAGCTTTCTTT
-,TRBV7-9,-,TRBJ1-2,CASSPPLLYYGYTF,TGTGCCAGCAGCCCCCCCCTTTTATACTATGGCTACACCTTC